The entry below gives a single T cell receptor beta chain sequence along with its context. Its antigen is undetermined. This entry belongs to a study of T cell repertoires and HLA-DP antigens. About the study: Average DNA input: roughly 230 ng for CD137+CD4+ sorts, approximately 1,100 ng pre-culture.

TCRdb keeps only in-frame clones here, not all; method: immunoSEQ multiplex PCR. In the table there are fewer than 75,000 clones, just under 80% of which are singletons. General study findings and limits: Sorted CD137+ cells had clonality around 0.39 against both alloantigens, versus about 0.041 pre-culture.

Germline V lookup: CDR1 MGHRA, CDR2 YSYEKL. This CDR3 contains 16 residues. The V gene lost 5 bases and the J gene lost 0 bases, with 15 bases spanning the gap. The sample was CD4+ T cells from PBMCs. The rearrangement joins TRBV4-1 to TRBJ2-3, with a tentative D call TRBD1 (6 bases). The TCR comes from a man aged 55 to 70 in good health and CMV-seronegative. Written as DNA, the CDR3 is TGCGCCAGCAGCAAGAGGGGTGGGACAAGCACAGATACGCAGTATTTT. It specifies CASSKRGGTSTDTQYF.